The clone carrying this T cell receptor beta chain was observed a handful of times. These data originate in a study of T-cell reconstitution after alpha-beta-depleted transplantation in children. V lost 4 bases and J lost 6, with 12 bases in between. Germline values: CDR1 SEHNR, CDR2 FQNEAQ (reference sequence). The CDR3 consists of 14 residues. The TCRbeta library was prepared with unique molecular identifiers. TCRdb re-analysed the PCR reads in MiXCR, keeping a single row per CDR3 protein. The table shows around 600,000 distinct CDR3 sequences, with approximately 16% occurring only once. The source is a human donor who donated a stem cell graft to a child with acute myeloid leukemia. The sample was PBMCs from the stem cell graft donor, taken from the stem cell graft. The rearrangement joins TRBV7-9 to TRBJ2-2; no clear D. The CDR3 is CASSSGDRPGELFF. The CDR3 DNA follows: TGTGCCAGCAGCTCAGGAGATCGTCCCGGGGAGCTGTTTTTT.